Listed below are T cell receptor beta chains from one sample, sequenced in a study of blood T cell repertoires in COVID-19. Clones were read by immunoSEQ multiplex PCR, and TCRdb kept only the in-frame ones, dropping some. Found here are tens of thousands of clones, 70% to 90% of them singletons; the top ten hold around 1.5%. Sequencing was done on a sample of peripheral blood. The source of these receptors is a man in his sixties with acute or convalescent COVID-19. Both conserved end residues are part of each CDR3. The order of the fields is V gene, D gene, J gene, clone size, CDR3 protein, CDR3 DNA. The D gene is left open where the match is weak. Rows give clone size only sometimes, using once, few, many, or a class for an expanded clone.

TRBV28	TRBD1	TRBJ1-2	-	CASTLDRVYGYTF	TGTGCCAGCACCCTCGACAGGGTCTATGGCTACACCTTC
TRBV6-5	-	TRBJ2-2	-	CASRVDRANTGELFF	TGTGCCAGCAGGGTGGACAGAGCGAACACCGGGGAGCTGTTTTTT
TRBV6-5	-	TRBJ1-2	-	CASSTGENYGYTF	TGTGCCAGCAGTACGGGGGAAAACTATGGCTACACCTTC
TRBV29-1	TRBD1	TRBJ2-7	-	CSVRQGAGDEQYF	TGCAGCGTTCGACAGGGGGCGGGTGACGAGCAGTACTTC
TRBV7-2	-	TRBJ2-7	-	CASTHKGGTYEQYF	TGTGCCAGCACCCACAAGGGAGGCACCTACGAGCAGTATTTC
TRBV4-2	TRBD2	TRBJ2-1	-	CASSRSLAGGGNEQFF	TGTGCCAGCAGCCGGTCCCTAGCGGGAGGAGGCAATGAGCAGTTCTTC
TRBV5-1	-	TRBJ1-6	-	CASRRSLTEGNSPLHF	TGCGCCAGCAGACGCTCCTTGACGGAGGGGAATTCACCCCTCCACTTT
TRBV16	-	TRBJ2-7	-	CASSHSLVLARQASYEQYF	TGTGCCAGCAGCCATTCACTCGTCCTCGCACGACAAGCCTCCTACGAGCAGTACTTC
TRBV9	-	TRBJ2-7	-	CASSEAGSPYEQYF	TGTGCCAGCAGCGAGGCCGGGAGCCCATACGAGCAGTACTTC
TRBV6-5	TRBD2	TRBJ2-5	-	CASSRGGERSETQYF	TGTGCCAGCAGCCGCGGGGGGGAGCGGTCAGAGACCCAGTACTTC
TRBV24-1	TRBD2	TRBJ2-3	-	CATSDKGLAGGITDTQYF	TGTGCCACCAGTGATAAGGGTCTAGCGGGAGGAATCACAGATACGCAGTATTTT
TRBV11-2	-	TRBJ1-6	-	CASSLTTELNSPLHF	TGTGCCAGCAGCTTAACGACGGAGCTTAATTCACCCCTCCACTTT
TRBV29-1	-	TRBJ2-5	once	CSVERLGTDGGETQYF	TGCAGCGTTGAACGGTTGGGGACCGATGGAGGGGAGACCCAGTACTTC
TRBV11-3	TRBD1	TRBJ2-4	-	CASSSWTGLTKNIQYF	TGTGCCAGCAGCTCCTGGACAGGGTTAACCAAAAACATTCAGTACTTC
TRBV29-1	-	TRBJ2-2	-	CSVDGANTGELFF	TGCAGCGTTGATGGAGCGAACACCGGGGAGCTGTTTTTT
TRBV6-6	-	TRBJ2-3	-	CASSYSGDTQYF	TGTGCCAGCAGTTATAGTGGAGATACGCAGTATTTT
TRBV2	-	TRBJ2-1	-	CASSALAIPGNEQFF	TGTGCCAGCAGCGCTTTAGCGATCCCCGGCAATGAGCAGTTCTTC
TRBV28	-	TRBJ1-4	once	CASRGSTNEKLFF	TGTGCCAGCAGGGGCTCAACTAATGAAAAACTGTTTTTT
TRBV21-1	-	TRBJ2-5	-	CASSLTGTVIRMAQYF	TGTGCCAGCAGCCTGACAGGGACGGTTATCCGCATGGCCCAGTACTTC
TRBV9	TRBD1	TRBJ2-3	few	CASSVGQGLDLTDTQYF	TGTGCCAGCAGCGTAGGACAGGGCCTGGACCTCACAGATACGCAGTATTTT
TRBV7-3	-	TRBJ2-1	-	CASSFDWNNEQFF	TGTGCCAGCAGCTTCGACTGGAACAATGAGCAGTTCTTC
TRBV6-6	TRBD1	TRBJ2-4	-	CASSTGQGLPKNIQYF	TGTGCCAGCAGTACAGGACAGGGGTTGCCCAAAAACATTCAGTACTTC
TRBV29-1	-	TRBJ1-4	-	CSAARTSATNEKLFF	TGCAGCGCCGCCCGGACATCTGCAACTAATGAAAAACTGTTTTTT
TRBV19	-	TRBJ1-1	-	CASSRRFGASGNTEAFF	TGTGCCAGTAGTCGCCGGTTTGGGGCTTCGGGGAACACTGAAGCTTTCTTT
TRBV30	TRBD1	TRBJ1-2	-	CAWSLGQAASGYTF	TGTGCCTGGAGTTTGGGACAGGCCGCCAGCGGCTACACCTTC
TRBV12-3/TRBV12-4	-	TRBJ2-7	-	CASSATAYEQYF	TGTGCCAGCAGCGCCACTGCCTACGAGCAGTACTTC
TRBV7-9	TRBD1	TRBJ2-7	once	CASSLGFRDRMDEQYF	TGTGCCAGCAGCTTAGGTTTCCGGGACAGGATGGACGAGCAGTACTTC
TRBV24-1	TRBD1	TRBJ1-2	-	CATSDPTGEEMYGYTF	TGTGCCACCAGTGACCCTACAGGGGAAGAAATGTATGGCTACACCTTC
TRBV25-1	-	TRBJ1-1	-	CASTYQDTEAFF	TGTGCCAGCACTTACCAGGACACTGAAGCTTTCTTT
TRBV5-8	TRBD1	TRBJ2-3	-	CASSRRGLGADTQYF	TGTGCCAGCAGCCGTAGGGGGCTCGGGGCAGATACGCAGTATTTT
TRBV7-6	TRBD1	TRBJ1-2	few	CASSLAVGTGSLYGYTF	TGTGCCAGCAGCTTAGCAGTTGGGACAGGGTCGCTCTATGGCTACACCTTC
TRBV7-8	-	TRBJ2-3	few	CASSLVRGRNTDTQYF	TGTGCCAGCAGCTTAGTCAGGGGCAGGAACACAGATACGCAGTATTTT
TRBV7-9	TRBD1	TRBJ2-3	-	CASSWGTGDQDTQYF	TGTGCCAGCAGCTGGGGGACAGGGGATCAAGATACGCAGTATTTT
TRBV12-3/TRBV12-4	-	TRBJ1-1	-	CASSLNGGKAFF	TGTGCCAGCAGTCTTAATGGCGGGAAAGCTTTCTTT
TRBV20-1	-	TRBJ2-2	-	CSASSGTNTGELFF	TGCAGTGCTAGTAGCGGTACGAACACCGGGGAGCTGTTTTTT
TRBV16	TRBD1	TRBJ1-2	-	CASSQSFAGGFYGYTF	TGTGCCAGCAGCCAATCCTTCGCAGGGGGTTTCTATGGCTACACCTTC
TRBV28	-	TRBJ2-5	-	CASSLPGLETQYF	TGTGCCAGCAGTTTGCCAGGTCTAGAGACCCAGTACTTC
TRBV7-2	TRBD2	TRBJ2-7	-	CASSQTSGRNEQYF	TGTGCCAGCAGCCAAACTAGCGGGAGGAACGAGCAGTACTTC
TRBV20-1	-	TRBJ1-5	-	CSASPGNQPQHF	TGCAGTGCTAGTCCAGGGAATCAGCCCCAGCATTTT
TRBV25-1	-	TRBJ1-4	-	CASSESGGAREKLFF	TGTGCCAGCAGTGAATCGGGGGGGGCCCGGGAAAAACTGTTTTTT